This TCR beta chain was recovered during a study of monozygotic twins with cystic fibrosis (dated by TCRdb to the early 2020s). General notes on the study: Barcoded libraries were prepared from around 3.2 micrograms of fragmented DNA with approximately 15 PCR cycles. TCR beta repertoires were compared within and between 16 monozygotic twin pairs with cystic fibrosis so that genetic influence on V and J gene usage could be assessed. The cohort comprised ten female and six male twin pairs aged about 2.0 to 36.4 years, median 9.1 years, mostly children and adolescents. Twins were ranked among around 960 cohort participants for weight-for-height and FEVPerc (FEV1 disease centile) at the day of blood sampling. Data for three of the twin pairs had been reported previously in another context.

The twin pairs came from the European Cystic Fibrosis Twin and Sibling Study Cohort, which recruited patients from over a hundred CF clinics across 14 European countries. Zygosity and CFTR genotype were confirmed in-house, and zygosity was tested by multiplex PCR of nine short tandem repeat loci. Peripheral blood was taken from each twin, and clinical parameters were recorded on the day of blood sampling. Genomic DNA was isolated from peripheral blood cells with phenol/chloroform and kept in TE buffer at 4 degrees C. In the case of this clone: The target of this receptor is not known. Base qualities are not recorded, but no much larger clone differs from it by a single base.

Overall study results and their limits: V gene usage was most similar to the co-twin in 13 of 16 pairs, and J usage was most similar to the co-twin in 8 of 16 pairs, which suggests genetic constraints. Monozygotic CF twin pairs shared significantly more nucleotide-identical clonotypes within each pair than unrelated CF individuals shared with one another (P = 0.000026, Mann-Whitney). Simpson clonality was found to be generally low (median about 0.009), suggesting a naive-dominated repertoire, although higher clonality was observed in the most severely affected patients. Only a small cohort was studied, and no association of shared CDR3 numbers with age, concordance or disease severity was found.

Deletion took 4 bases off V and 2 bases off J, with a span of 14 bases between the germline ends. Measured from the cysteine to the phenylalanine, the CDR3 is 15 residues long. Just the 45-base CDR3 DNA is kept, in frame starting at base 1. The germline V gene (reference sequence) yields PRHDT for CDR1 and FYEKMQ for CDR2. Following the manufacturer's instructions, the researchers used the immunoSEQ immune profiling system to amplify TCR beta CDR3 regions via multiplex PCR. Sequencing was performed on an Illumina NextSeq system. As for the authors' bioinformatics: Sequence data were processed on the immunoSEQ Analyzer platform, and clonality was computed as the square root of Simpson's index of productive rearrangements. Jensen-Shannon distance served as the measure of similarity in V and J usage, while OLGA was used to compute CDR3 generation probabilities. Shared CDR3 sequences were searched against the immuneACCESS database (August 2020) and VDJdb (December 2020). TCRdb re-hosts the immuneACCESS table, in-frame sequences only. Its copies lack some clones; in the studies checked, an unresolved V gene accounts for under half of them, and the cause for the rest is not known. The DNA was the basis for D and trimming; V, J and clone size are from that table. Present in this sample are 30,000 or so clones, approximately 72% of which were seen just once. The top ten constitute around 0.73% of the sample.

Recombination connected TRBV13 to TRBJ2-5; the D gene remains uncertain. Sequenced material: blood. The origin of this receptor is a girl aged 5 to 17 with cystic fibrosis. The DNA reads TGTGCCAGCAGCTCCGGCAACCTACTGCAAGAGACCCAGTACTTC. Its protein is CASSSGNLLQETQYF.